This passage covers 31 T cell receptor beta chains from one sample sequenced in a study of regulatory T cells in long-lasting Graves disease. According to the study, TCR beta libraries were built with iRepertoire HTBI primers and CDR3-region Arm-PCR. TCRdb analysed the multiplex PCR reads with MiXCR anew, one entry per CDR3 protein. Seen here are 560,000 or so distinct CDR3 sequences, around 16% observed once, and the top ten hold approximately 12%. Time point noted: newly diagnosed GD, antithyroid drugs for less than 3 months. Isolated PBMC RNA provided the starting material for the TCR library. These data were also reused for a study on T cells in Graves' hyperthyroidism and ophthalmopathy.

This specimen was peripheral blood mononuclear cells (PBMCs), taken at new diagnosis, from a patient treated with antithyroid drugs. All receptors derive from a man younger than 35 with Graves disease.

On this clonotype itself: With a much larger clone just one base away, this may be a read error. The chain recombines TRBV2 with TRBJ2-5, with unresolved D. Germline V CDR1 and CDR2: SNHLY, FYNNEI. The CDR3 extends over 14 amino acids. Here the CDR3 reads CVSTQNVAAETQYF. CDR3 nucleotide sequence: TGTGTCAGCACCCAAAATGTGGCAGCAGAGACCCAGTACTTC.

This clonotype was observed a few times. This chain joins TRBV7-2 and TRBJ1-3; D unclear. CDR1 SGHTA and CDR2 FQGNSA come from the germline V gene. CDR3 size: 13 residues. V was shortened by 2 bases and J by 3 bases, with 5 bases between the two germline ends. CDR3 nucleotide sequence: TGTGCCAGCAGCTTAATGGGTGGAAACACCATATATTTT. It encodes CASSLMGGNTIYF.

The rearrangement uses TRBV28 and TRBJ2-1; no reliable D call. CDR1 and CDR2 from the germline V gene are MDHEN and SYDVKM. V was trimmed by 6 bases and J by 3 bases, leaving 15 bases between them. This CDR3 is 15 amino acids long. The CDR3 here is CASSRGPAVYNEQFF. CDR3 DNA sequence: TGTGCCAGCAGCCGCGGACCAGCTGTCTACAATGAGCAGTTCTTC.

The chain recombines TRBV9 with TRBJ1-5, with D perhaps TRBD1 (5 bases). Trimming left V 6 bases short and J 2 bases short, with 12 bases between. The germline V gene encodes CDR1 SGDLS and CDR2 YYNGEE. The CDR3 runs to 14 residues. CDR3 protein: CASMGRGRNQPQHF. As DNA, the CDR3 is TGTGCCAGCATGGGGCGCGGGCGCAATCAGCCCCAGCATTTT.

This clonotype was counted many times. V and J are TRBV12-3 or TRBV12-4 and TRBJ2-7; D not certain. The CDR3 spans 13 residues. V lost 5 bases, J lost 5 bases, and 13 bases lay in between. The CDR3 is CASSPRVFNEQYF. The CDR3 DNA reads as TGTGCCAGCAGTCCAAGGGTGTTCAACGAGCAGTACTTC.

A few counts support this clonotype. V usage is TRBV29-1 and J usage is TRBJ2-3; D tentatively reads TRBD1 or TRBD2 (5 bases each). CDR3 length equals 12 residues. Trimming took 3 bases from V and 6 from J, leaving 10 bases between them. The germline CDR1 and CDR2 sequences are SQVTM and ANQGSEA. CDR3: CSVEFWGDTQYF. DNA for the CDR3: TGCAGCGTTGAGTTCTGGGGGGATACGCAGTATTTT.

This clonotype was detected a few times. The chain combines TRBV6-1 with TRBJ1-6; unclear D gene. V was pared by 5 bases and J by 6 bases, with 11 bases between. The CDR3 sequence is 14 residues long. Germline lookup yields CDR1 MNHNS and CDR2 SASEGT. The CDR3, as DNA: TGTGCCAGCAGTCCACCCCTCGGTAATTCACCCCTCCACTTT. It translates to CASSPPLGNSPLHF.

The chain uses TRBV30 and TRBJ1-2, with no clear D. Germline assignment: CDR1 GTSNPN and CDR2 SVGIG (reference sequence). This CDR3 comprises 15 residues. V dropped 0 bases and J dropped 4 bases, with 15 bases sitting between them. Here the CDR3 DNA reads TGTGCCTGGAGTGTAGGGAGGAATCCTAGCTATGGCTACACCTTC. Protein sequence: CAWSVGRNPSYGYTF.

V usage is TRBV6-2 or TRBV6-3 and J usage is TRBJ2-3; D might be TRBD2 (6 bases). V lost 5 bases and J 4 bases, leaving 10 bases between the germline ends. This CDR3 spans 13 amino acids. The V gene's germline CDR1 is MNHEY and CDR2 SVGEGT. The DNA for the CDR3 is TGTGCCAGCAGTCTTTGGAGGGCAGATACGCAGTATTTT. Its protein is CASSLWRADTQYF.

This clonotype has just a few counts. At one end, the junction sequence differs from germline, possibly due to a read error. The chain recombines TRBV7-9 with TRBJ2-7, with D perhaps matching TRBD1 or TRBD2 (5 bases each). The germline V gene encodes CDR1 SEHNR and CDR2 FQNEAQ (reference sequence). There are 14 residues in the CDR3. Here the CDR3 reads CASSLVLLGRVRDF. CDR3 DNA: TGTGCCAGCAGCTTAGTTCTTTTGGGGCGGGTCCGAGACTTC.

There are many counts of this clonotype. Its ends do not fully match the called genes, so a read error is possible. J is TRBJ2-7 and V is TRBV4-1; 14 positions match TRBD2. In germline, CDR1 is MGHRA, CDR2 YSYEKL. This CDR3 is 15 amino acids long. The CDR3 nucleotides read TGTGCCAGCAGTCCGACTAGCGGGAGGGCCTACGAGCAGTACTTC. Translated: CASSPTSGRAYEQYF.

This clonotype was counted only a few times. In DNA form, the CDR3 reads TGTGCCAGCCCTGACCCCTCGGAAGCTTTCTTT. Translating it yields CASPDPSEAFF. This chain joins TRBV6-1 and TRBJ1-1; D is unresolved. Germline V gene lookup returns CDR1 MNHNS and CDR2 SASEGT. V was clipped by 8 bases and J by 8 bases, with 12 bases between them. This CDR3 has 11 amino acids.

V and J are TRBV11-2 and TRBJ2-7; TRBD1 aligns across 7 bases. The CDR3 covers 17 residues. J gave up 2 bases and V 1 base, and 11 bases lay outside the gene matches. Looked up from germline, CDR1 is SGHAT and CDR2 is FQNNGV. In DNA, the CDR3 is TGTGCCAGCAGCTTAGCCCCGACAGGGCCCAGAACCTACGAGCAGTACTTC. Protein: CASSLAPTGPRTYEQYF.

This clonotype was seen repeatedly, ten times or more. The rearrangement links TRBV12-3 or TRBV12-4 to TRBJ2-2; D uncertain. The CDR3 spans 12 residues. Trimming removed 2 bases at V and 6 bases at J, with 4 bases between. CDR3 amino acids: CASSLSPGELFF. As DNA, the CDR3 is TGTGCCAGCAGTTTAAGTCCCGGGGAGCTGTTTTTT.

This clonotype was counted between two and nine times. This chain connects TRBV29-1 to TRBJ2-1; 7 nucleotides agree with TRBD2. The CDR3 consists of 14 residues. Germline CDR1 reads SQVTM; CDR2 reads ANQGSEA. Trimming took 4 bases from V and 5 from J; bases not matched to a gene: 8. CDR3: CSVVRDYTNNEQFF. In DNA form, the CDR3 reads TGCAGCGTTGTTAGGGACTATACGAACAATGAGCAGTTCTTC.

This clonotype was observed many times. The chain has TRBV7-6 and TRBJ1-4; 9 positions match TRBD1. The V segment lost 5 bases and the J segment 8 bases; nucleotides outside the gene matches: 9. CDR3 length: 15 amino acids. Germline-derived CDR1 and CDR2 are SGHVS and FNYEAQ. The CDR3 loop reads CASSGWGQGVEKLFF. In nucleotides, the CDR3 is TGTGCCAGCAGCGGTTGGGGACAGGGCGTGGAAAAACTGTTTTTT.

This clonotype showed up many times. The rearrangement uses TRBV27 and TRBJ1-5, with D uncertain. The germline V and J ends were trimmed by 2 bases and 0 bases, with 8 bases remaining between them. The CDR3 extends over 15 amino acids. Germline-derived CDR1 and CDR2 are MNHEY and SMNVEV (reference sequence). CDR3 nucleotides: TGTGCCAGCAGTTTAGATGGGTATAGCAATCAGCCCCAGCATTTT. It encodes CASSLDGYSNQPQHF.

This clonotype was recorded many times. Relative to the germline gene, one junction end is altered; a read error may explain this. CDR3 residues: CASSLGRQMNTEAFF. The CDR3 DNA sequence: TGTGCCAGCAGCTTAGGGCGACAGATGAACACTGAAGCTTTCTTT. This rearrangement joins TRBV5-1 to TRBJ1-1; maybe TRBD1 (5 bases). The CDR3 runs 15 residues. Germline-derived CDR1 and CDR2 are SGHRS and YFSETQ.

This clonotype was observed a handful of times. This chain links TRBV10-3 with TRBJ2-1; 13 nucleotides match TRBD2. Germline values: CDR1 ENHRY, CDR2 SYGVKD. The CDR3 totals 14 residues. The ends lost 4 bases at V and 7 bases at J; junction bases unmatched: 1. CDR3 DNA: TGTGCCATCAGTGGGACTAGCGGGGGTAATGAGCAGTTCTTC. It yields the protein CAISGTSGGNEQFF.

This clonotype was detected once. The CDR3 region has the DNA TGTGCCAGCAGCTACCCCCGGACAGGGGTGGGCATGCCCTACGAGCAGTACTTC. Its protein product is CASSYPRTGVGMPYEQYF. V and J are TRBV7-6 and TRBJ2-7; 9 bases align to TRBD1. V shed 4 bases, J shed 2 bases, and the junction held 15 bases outside the gene matches. The germline CDR1 and CDR2 sequences are SGHVS and FNYEAQ. There are 18 residues in the CDR3.

This clonotype was picked up many times. The chain couples TRBV7-9 to TRBJ2-7, with TRBD1 matching over 9 bases. Trimming took 1 base from V and 4 from J; bases not matched to a gene: 5. The CDR3 loop spans 15 amino acids. The germline gives CDR1 SEHNR, CDR2 FQNEAQ (reference sequence). Here the CDR3 reads CASSLEGTGKYEQYF. The CDR3 DNA is TGTGCCAGCAGCTTAGAGGGGACAGGGAAATACGAGCAGTACTTC.

The V call is TRBV9, the J call TRBJ2-5; 8 bases align to TRBD2. Per the germline V gene, CDR1 is SGDLS and CDR2 is YYNGEE. The CDR3 contains 14 residues. Losses at the gene ends were 0 bases for V and 5 bases for J; bases not matched to a gene: 3. The CDR3 protein is CASSVAGGGETQYF. DNA of the CDR3: TGTGCCAGCAGCGTAGCGGGAGGGGGTGAGACCCAGTACTTC.

V is TRBV12-3 or TRBV12-4 and J is TRBJ2-3, with 11 bases lining up with TRBD2. The CDR3 spans 16 residues. V gave up 5 bases and J gave up 4 bases; unmatched junction bases: 8. Here the CDR3 DNA reads TGTGCCAGCAGTCCAACTAGCGGGAGCTCTTCAGATACGCAGTATTTT. Translation gives CASSPTSGSSSDTQYF.

This clonotype was picked up a small number of times. The CDR3, as DNA: TGTGCCAGCAGCCAATCAGGGGGAAATGGCTACACCTTC. It yields the protein CASSQSGGNGYTF. The chain couples TRBV7-3 to TRBJ1-2, with 7 positions matching TRBD1. V shed 5 bases and J 6 bases; nucleotides not matched to a gene: 6. The CDR3 has 13 residues. Germline V gene sequence: CDR1 SGHTA, CDR2 FQGTGA.

This chain joins TRBV9 and TRBJ2-4, with 9 bases fitting TRBD2. Germline CDR1 and CDR2: SGDLS and YYNGEE. This CDR3 is 16 amino acids long. With 0 bases clipped from V and 2 bases from J, the junction kept 3 bases outside the gene matches. CDR3 sequence: CASSVESSGTKNIQYF. The CDR3 region has the DNA TGTGCCAGCAGCGTAGAGTCTAGCGGGACCAAAAACATTCAGTACTTC. The entire variable domain, with the rest obtained from reference TRBV9 and TRBJ2-4, is as follows: DSGVTQTPKHLITATGQRVTLRCSPRSGDLSVYWYQQSLDQGLQFLIQYYNGEERAKGNILERFSAQQFPDLHSELNLSSLELGDSALYFCASSVESSGTKNIQYFGAGTRLSVL.

This clonotype was found a few times. The J gene is TRBJ2-7, the V gene TRBV19, with D maybe TRBD1 (6 bases). Germline V gives CDR1 LNHDA, CDR2 SQIVND (reference sequence). The CDR3 covers 13 residues. Trimming shortened V by 6 bases and J by 7 bases, and 16 bases separated the two germline ends. The CDR3 nucleotides are TGTGCCAGTAGGCCTCTACAGGGTATTGAGCAGTACTTC. Encoded protein: CASRPLQGIEQYF. Supplemented by reference TRBV19 and TRBJ2-7, the full variable domain reads DGGITQSPKYLFRKEGQNVTLSCEQNLNHDAMYWYRQDPGQGLRLIYYSQIVNDFQKGDIAEGYSVSREKKESFPLTVTSAQKNPTAFYLCASRPLQGIEQYFGPGTRLTVT.

In this sample, this clonotype turned up once. The V and J genes are TRBV4-1 and TRBJ2-1; tentatively, D is TRBD1 (7 bases). The CDR3 has 14 amino acids. Germline V CDR1 and CDR2: MGHRA, YSYEKL. Between the trimmed V and J ends, which lost 4 bases and 11 bases, there was a span of 18 bases. The CDR3 sequence: CASSLQGGHPKQFF. As DNA, the CDR3 is TGCGCCAGCAGCCTCCAGGGGGGACATCCTAAGCAGTTCTTC.

This clonotype was picked up many times. The chain is built from TRBV12-5 and TRBJ1-1; a weak D match, TRBD1 (5 bases). Germline V gene lookup returns CDR1 LGHNT and CDR2 FRNRAP. V lost 1 base to trimming and J lost 3 bases, with 6 bases between them. The CDR3 sequence is 13 residues long. The CDR3 nucleotides read TGTGCTAGTGGTTTGGGACAGCACACTGAAGCTTTCTTT. Its translation: CASGLGQHTEAFF. Using reference TRBV12-5 and TRBJ1-1 for the parts outside the CDR3, the full variable domain is DARVTQTPRHKVTEMGQEVTMRCQPILGHNTVFWYRQTMMQGLELLAYFRNRAPLDDSGMPKDRFSAEMPDATLATLKIQPSEPRDSAVYFCASGLGQHTEAFFGQGTRLTVV.

This clonotype was seen many times. The rearrangement uses TRBV5-1 and TRBJ2-7, with 7 bases aligning to TRBD1. The CDR3 covers 14 residues. V trimming: 4 bases; J trimming: 2 bases; junction bases outside the gene matches: 6. Germline lookup yields CDR1 SGHRS and CDR2 YFSETQ. CDR3 loop: CASSVNRGAYEQYF. CDR3 sequence (DNA): TGCGCCAGCAGCGTGAACAGGGGCGCCTACGAGCAGTACTTC.

This clonotype was seen a few times. The chain joins TRBV3-1 to TRBJ2-2; tentatively, D is TRBD2 (6 bases). Trimming shortened V by 2 bases and J by 4 bases, and 8 bases separated the two germline ends. The germline CDR1 and CDR2 sequences are LGHDT and YNNKEL (reference sequence). The CDR3 has 14 residues. In DNA, the CDR3 is TGTGCCAGCAGCCAATGGGGGGTCACCGGGGAGCTGTTTTTT. Its translation: CASSQWGVTGELFF.

The V gene is TRBV19, the J gene TRBJ2-2, with 9 bases identical to TRBD1. The CDR3 has 21 amino acids. J was trimmed by 1 base and V by 5 bases; bases with no gene match: 20. CDR1 and CDR2 from the germline V gene are LNHDA and SQIVND (reference sequence). The CDR3 here is CASSRPPGTGNAGENTGELFF. As DNA, the CDR3 is TGTGCCAGTAGTCGGCCACCCGGGACAGGGAATGCGGGAGAGAACACCGGGGAGCTGTTTTTT.